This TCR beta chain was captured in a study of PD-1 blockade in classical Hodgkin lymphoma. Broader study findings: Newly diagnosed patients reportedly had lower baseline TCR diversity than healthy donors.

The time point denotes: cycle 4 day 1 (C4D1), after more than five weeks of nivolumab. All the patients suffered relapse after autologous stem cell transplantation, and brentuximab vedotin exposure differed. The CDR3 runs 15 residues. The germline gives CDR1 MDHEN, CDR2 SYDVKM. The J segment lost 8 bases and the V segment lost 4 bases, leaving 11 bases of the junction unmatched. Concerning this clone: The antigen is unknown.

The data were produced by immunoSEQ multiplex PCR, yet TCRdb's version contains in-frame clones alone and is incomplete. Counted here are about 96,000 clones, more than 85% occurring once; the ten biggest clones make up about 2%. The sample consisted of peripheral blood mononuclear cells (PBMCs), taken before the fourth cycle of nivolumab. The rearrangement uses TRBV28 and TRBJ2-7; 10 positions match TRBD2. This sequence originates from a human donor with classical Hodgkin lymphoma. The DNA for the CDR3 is TGTGCCAGCAGTTCCCAGGGGGCTAGCGGGAGTAAGCAGTACTTC. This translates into CASSSQGASGSKQYF.